The rows below give T cell receptor beta chains drawn from one sample of a study of CD8 T cells in ankylosing spondylitis. TCRdb itself ran the 5' RACE reads through MiXCR, one entry per CDR3 protein. The sample lists 350,000 to 400,000 distinct CDR3 sequences, 20% seen once, with about an eighth in the top ten. The specimen sequenced was blood, either unsorted or a sorted T cell fraction (not recorded which). Receptor source: a male donor with ankylosing spondylitis or in good health (not recorded which). The CDR3 runs from the conserved cysteine through the conserved F or W.

v_gene | CDR3aa
TRBV7-9 | CASSLVNTDTQYF
TRBV7-2 | CASSALAGEDTQYF
TRBV10-3 | CAISDSDLAYEQYF
TRBV30 | CAWSATGEDEQYF
TRBV20-1 | CSARDLLVQGGSINEQFF
TRBV6-1 | CASSGGTLLSYNEQFF
TRBV7-9 | CASSQEWGKTEKLFF
TRBV5-1 | CASSFGSLSRGGSYEQYF
TRBV6-5 | CASSYSSTGELFF
TRBV20-1 | CSARRTGGGYTF
TRBV9 | CASSPQGGSEADTQYF
TRBV7-6 | CASSLAIPGHNEQFF
TRBV12-5 | CASGLGGQGGTGELFF
TRBV4-1 | CASSPIDREKETQYF
TRBV27 | CASSSGDVMNEQFF
TRBV6-5 | CASSYSGTGGGELFF
TRBV29-1 | CSVEEGTGSTDTQYF
TRBV9 | CASSVAEGTSYEQYF
TRBV27 | CASSPSQGPSLYGYTF
TRBV29-1 | CSVETGGWETQYF
TRBV12-3/TRBV12-4 | CASSPGPRHEQFF
TRBV7-9 | CASSFRGQGHEKLFF
TRBV24-1 | CATSDLPGAHYNEQFF
TRBV7-9 | CASSFRQGVDFF
TRBV12-3/TRBV12-4 | CASSLYGQDSYEQYF
TRBV29-1 | CSVGQGDPYGYTF
TRBV7-3 | CASSLEARGNTEAFF
TRBV5-5 | CASSLFQGPYEQYF
TRBV6-4 | CASSARQGADEQFF
TRBV20-1 | CSARGGPSGSPLHF
TRBV6-6 | CASSYPTGELFF
TRBV6-1 | CASSDLSGGHEQYF
TRBV20-1 | CSAGPSTADRTDTQYF
TRBV12-3/TRBV12-4 | CASSLEGIETQYF
TRBV4-1 | CASSQIQEYNEQFF